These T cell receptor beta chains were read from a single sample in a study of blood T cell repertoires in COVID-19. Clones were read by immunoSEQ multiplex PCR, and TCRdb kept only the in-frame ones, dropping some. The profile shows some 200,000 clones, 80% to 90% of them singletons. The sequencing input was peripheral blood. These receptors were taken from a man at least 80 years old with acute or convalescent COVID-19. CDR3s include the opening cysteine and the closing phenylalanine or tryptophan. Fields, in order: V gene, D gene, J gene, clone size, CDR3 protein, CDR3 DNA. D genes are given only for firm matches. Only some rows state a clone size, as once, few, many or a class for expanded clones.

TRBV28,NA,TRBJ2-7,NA,CASRPRLLASYEQYF,TGTGCCAGCAGACCAAGACTTTTAGCCTCCTACGAGCAGTACTTC
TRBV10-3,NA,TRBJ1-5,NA,CAISESGTSNQPQHF,TGTGCCATCAGTGAGTCAGGGACAAGCAATCAGCCCCAGCATTTT
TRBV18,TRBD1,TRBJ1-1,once,CASSPSGTGVTEAFF,TGTGCCAGCTCACCTTCCGGGACAGGGGTCACTGAAGCTTTCTTT
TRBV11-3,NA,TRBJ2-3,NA,CASSLGLPGSTDTQYF,TGTGCCAGCAGCTTAGGACTGCCGGGGTCCACAGATACGCAGTATTTT
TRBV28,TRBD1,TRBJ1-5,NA,CASSLSGPWTGGRGGQPQHF,TGTGCCAGCAGTTTATCCGGACCTTGGACAGGGGGCCGGGGTGGTCAGCCCCAGCATTTT
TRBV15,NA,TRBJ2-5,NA,CATSRTGGLGSQYF,TGTGCCACCAGCAGAACCGGGGGGCTGGGGTCCCAGTACTTC
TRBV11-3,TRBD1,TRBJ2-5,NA,CAISTGQGFLPQYF,TGTGCCATCTCCACGGGACAGGGGTTTCTGCCCCAGTACTTC
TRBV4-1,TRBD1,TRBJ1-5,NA,CASRDSRTGDSNQPQHF,TGCGCCAGCAGAGATTCCCGGACAGGGGATAGCAATCAGCCCCAGCATTTT
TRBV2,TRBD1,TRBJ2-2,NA,CASMIGTGTGELFF,TGTGCCAGCATGATCGGGACAGGCACCGGGGAGCTGTTTTTT
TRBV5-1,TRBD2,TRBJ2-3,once,CASSFQGGQRVADTQYF,TGCGCCAGCAGCTTCCAGGGAGGGCAAAGAGTGGCAGATACGCAGTATTTT
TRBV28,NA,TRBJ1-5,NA,CASTDSNQPQHF,TGTGCCAGCACAGATAGCAATCAGCCCCAGCATTTT
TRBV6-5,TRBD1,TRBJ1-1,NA,CASSRTGRFTEAFF,TGTGCCAGCAGCAGGACAGGGAGGTTTACCGAAGCTTTCTTT
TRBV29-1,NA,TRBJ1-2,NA,CSVDGGTYGYTF,TGCAGCGTTGACGGGGGGACCTATGGCTACACCTTC
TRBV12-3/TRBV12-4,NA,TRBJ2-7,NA,CASGSLYEQYF,TGTGCCAGCGGTTCCCTATACGAGCAGTACTTC
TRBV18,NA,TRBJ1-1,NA,CASSPPGNTEAFF,TGTGCCAGCTCACCTCCAGGGAACACTGAAGCTTTCTTT
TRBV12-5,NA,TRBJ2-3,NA,CASVISVGDTQYF,TGTGCTAGTGTCATCTCCGTCGGAGATACGCAGTATTTT
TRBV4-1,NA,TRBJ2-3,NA,CASSQDSILWDTQYF,TGCGCCAGCAGCCAAGATTCTATCCTATGGGATACGCAGTATTTT
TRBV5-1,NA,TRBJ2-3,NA,CASSLDRTPTDTQYF,TGCGCCAGCAGCTTAGACAGGACTCCCACAGATACGCAGTATTTT
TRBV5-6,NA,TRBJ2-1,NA,CASGWGPASYNEQFF,TGTGCCAGCGGGTGGGGCCCGGCCTCCTACAATGAGCAGTTCTTC
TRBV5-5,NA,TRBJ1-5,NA,CASSLWTINQPQHF,TGTGCCAGCAGCTTGTGGACAATCAATCAGCCCCAGCATTTT
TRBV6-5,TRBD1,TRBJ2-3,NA,CASSTSWTGTDTQYF,TGTGCCAGCAGTACCTCCTGGACAGGGACAGATACGCAGTATTTT
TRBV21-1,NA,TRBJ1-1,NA,CASLLSGSSEAFF,TGTGCCAGCCTTCTTTCGGGGTCATCTGAAGCTTTCTTT
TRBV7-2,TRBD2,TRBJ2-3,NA,CASSPLAGLAGDTQYF,TGTGCCAGCAGCCCGCTAGCCGGACTAGCGGGAGATACGCAGTATTTT
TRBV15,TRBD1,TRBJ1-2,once,CATSQGGTVYGYTF,TGTGCCACCAGCCAAGGGGGGACAGTCTATGGCTACACCTTC
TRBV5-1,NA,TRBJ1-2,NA,CASSLGGGSNYGYTF,TGCGCCAGCAGCTTGGGAGGGGGTTCCAACTATGGCTACACCTTC
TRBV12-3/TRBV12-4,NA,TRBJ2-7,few,CASRGQGYEQYF,TGTGCCAGCAGGGGACAAGGGTACGAGCAGTACTTC
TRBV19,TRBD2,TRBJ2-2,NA,CASSIGLSGRKTGELFF,TGTGCCAGTAGTATAGGCCTCAGCGGGAGAAAAACCGGGGAGCTGTTTTTT
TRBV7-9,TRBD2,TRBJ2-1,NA,CASSSELAGEAHNEQFF,TGTGCCAGCAGCTCGGAATTAGCGGGAGAGGCTCACAATGAGCAGTTCTTC
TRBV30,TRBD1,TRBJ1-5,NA,CAWSVQGGHQPQHF,TGTGCCTGGAGTGTACAGGGGGGCCATCAGCCCCAGCATTTT
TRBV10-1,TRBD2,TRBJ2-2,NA,CASSGLAGGPGELFF,TGCGCCAGCAGTGGACTAGCGGGAGGGCCCGGGGAGCTGTTTTTT
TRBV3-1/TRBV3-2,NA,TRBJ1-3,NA,CASSKRSAGTIYF,TGTGCCAGCAGCAAAAGAAGTGCCGGCACCATATATTTT
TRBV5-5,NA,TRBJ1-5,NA,CASSLTDSQSYSQHF,TGTGCCAGCAGCTTGACGGACAGTCAAAGTTATTCCCAGCATTTT
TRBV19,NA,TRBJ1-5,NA,CASSGGTGNQPQHF,TGTGCCAGTAGTGGCGGGACGGGGAATCAGCCCCAGCATTTT
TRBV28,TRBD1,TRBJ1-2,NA,CASSLPQGQGYGYTF,TGTGCCAGCAGTTTACCCCAGGGACAGGGATATGGCTACACCTTC
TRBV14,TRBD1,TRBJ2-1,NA,CASSPRDRSFYEQFF,TGTGCCAGCAGCCCCCGGGACAGAAGTTTCTATGAGCAGTTCTTC
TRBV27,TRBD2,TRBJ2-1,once,CASSNLAVGSLNEQFF,TGTGCCAGCAGCAATCTAGCGGTCGGAAGTCTTAATGAGCAGTTCTTC
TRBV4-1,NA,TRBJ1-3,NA,CASSQGGRPSGNTIYF,TGCGCCAGCAGCCAAGGAGGGCGGCCCTCTGGAAACACCATATATTTT
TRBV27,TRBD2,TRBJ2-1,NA,CASSILAGDDEQFF,TGTGCCAGCAGTATATTAGCGGGAGACGATGAGCAGTTCTTC
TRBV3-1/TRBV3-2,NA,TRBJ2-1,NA,CASSQRSRSSYNEQFF,TGTGCCAGCAGCCAGAGGAGCCGGAGCTCCTACAATGAGCAGTTCTTC